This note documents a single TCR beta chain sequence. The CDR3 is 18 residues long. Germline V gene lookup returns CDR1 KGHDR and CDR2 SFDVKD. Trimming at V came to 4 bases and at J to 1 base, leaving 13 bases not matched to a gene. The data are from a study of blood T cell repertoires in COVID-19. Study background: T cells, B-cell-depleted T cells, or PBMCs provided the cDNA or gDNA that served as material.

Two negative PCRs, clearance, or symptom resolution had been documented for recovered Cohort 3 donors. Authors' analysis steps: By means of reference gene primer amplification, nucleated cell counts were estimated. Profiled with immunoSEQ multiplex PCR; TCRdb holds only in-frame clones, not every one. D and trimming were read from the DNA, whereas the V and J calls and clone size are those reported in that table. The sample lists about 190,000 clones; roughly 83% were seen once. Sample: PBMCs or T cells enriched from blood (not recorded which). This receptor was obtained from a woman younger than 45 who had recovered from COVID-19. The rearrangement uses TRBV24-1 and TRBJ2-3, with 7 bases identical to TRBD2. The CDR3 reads CATSDSRGGQVGTDTQYF. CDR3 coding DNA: TGTGCCACCAGTGACTCCCGGGGAGGGCAGGTAGGCACAGATACGCAGTATTTT.